The 10 T cell receptor beta chains below come from one sample, sequenced in a study of blood T cell repertoires in COVID-19. The table came from immunoSEQ multiplex PCR; TCRdb's copy has only in-frame clones and leaves some out. Of around 150,000 clones listed, over 85% are singletons. Source material: peripheral blood. Receptors originate from a man in his sixties with active or convalescent COVID-19.

The V and J genes are TRBV5-1 and TRBJ2-5, with TRBD2 as a possible D gene (6 bases). This CDR3 is built from 14 residues. V gave up 4 bases and J gave up 4 bases, with 14 bases separating them. The germline CDR1 and CDR2 sequences are SGHRS and YFSETQ. The DNA of the CDR3 is TGCGCCAGCAGCGGCGGGACGGCTGGAGAGACCCAGTACTTC. Residues: CASSGGTAGETQYF.

The count of this clone is one. CDR3 nucleotides: TGTGCCATCAGTGAGTCGACAGTCGAATATGGCTACACCTTC. Translated, it gives CAISESTVEYGYTF. This sequence joins TRBV10-3 and TRBJ1-2, with D possibly being TRBD1 (5 bases). Germline V CDR1 and CDR2: ENHRY, SYGVKD. The CDR3 is 14 amino acids. Trimming took 0 bases from V and 5 from J, leaving 10 bases between them.

This clone appeared a single time. The chain joins TRBV6-1 to TRBJ1-1; 8 bases map to TRBD1. Germline CDR1 MNHNS, CDR2 SASEGT. Losses at the gene ends were 3 bases for V and 5 bases for J; bases not matched to a gene: 5. There are 14 residues in the CDR3. The chain's CDR3 is CASSDPTGETEAFF. CDR3 DNA sequence: TGTGCCAGCAGTGACCCGACAGGGGAGACTGAAGCTTTCTTT.

The rearrangement joins TRBV6-6 to TRBJ1-1, with D tentatively TRBD1 (5 bases). This CDR3 region has 15 residues. The germline V gene has CDR1 MNHNY and CDR2 SVGAGI (reference sequence). Trimming took 7 bases from V and 1 from J, leaving 16 bases between them. The CDR3 region has the DNA TGTGCCAGCAAGACGGGACTCCCCGGGAACACTGAAGCTTTCTTT. Amino acid sequence: CASKTGLPGNTEAFF.

The chain recombines TRBV6-5 with TRBJ1-2; 8 positions match TRBD1. Losses at the gene ends were 0 bases for V and 4 bases for J; bases not matched to a gene: 4. Germline V lookup: CDR1 MNHEY, CDR2 SVGAGI. The CDR3 has 15 amino acids. CDR3 amino acids: CASSYSIQGVYGYTF. The CDR3 DNA sequence: TGTGCCAGCAGTTACTCGATACAGGGGGTCTATGGCTACACCTTC.

This clone was counted a single time. The gene calls are TRBV7-2 and TRBJ2-7, with 9 positions matching TRBD1. From germline, CDR1 is SGHTA and CDR2 FQGNSA. There are 14 residues in the CDR3. Trimming cost V 3 bases and J 4 bases; bases outside gene matches: 4. CDR3 nucleotides: TGTGCCAGCAGCTTGGGACAGGGTCTGTACGAGCAGTACTTC. Protein: CASSLGQGLYEQYF.

The chain carries TRBV5-1 and TRBJ1-4; 7 bases are shared with TRBD1. The germline gives CDR1 SGHRS, CDR2 YFSETQ. V was clipped by 5 bases and J by 8 bases; unmatched bases: 12. The CDR3 has 15 residues. CDR3 protein: CASSTGTVLDEKLFF. In nucleotides, the CDR3 is TGCGCCAGCAGTACCGGGACAGTGTTGGACGAAAAACTGTTTTTT.

This chain uses TRBV6-5 with TRBJ2-1, with D tentatively TRBD1 (6 bases). The CDR3 contains 15 residues. V was shortened by 2 bases and J by 7 bases, with 15 bases between the two germline ends. From germline, CDR1 is MNHEY and CDR2 SVGAGI. The CDR3 nucleotides are TGTGCCAGCAGTTACGGGACAAGGGGTAATAATGAGCAGTTCTTC. It codes for CASSYGTRGNNEQFF.

CDR3 in DNA: TGCGCCAGCAGCTTGGGCGTGGACGGGGTTAGCTACACCTTC. Translation gives CASSLGVDGVSYTF. The chain combines TRBV5-1 with TRBJ1-2; no reliable D call. V gave up 0 bases and J gave up 9 bases, with 15 bases separating them. The CDR3 length is 14 residues. Germline V lookup: CDR1 SGHRS, CDR2 YFSETQ.

The J gene is TRBJ1-4, the V gene TRBV7-9; 9 bases are shared with TRBD1. The CDR3 loop spans 17 amino acids. Germline V gene lookup returns CDR1 SEHNR and CDR2 FQNEAQ (reference sequence). After removal of 4 bases from V and 6 bases from J, the junction contained 12 bases not matched to a gene. The CDR3: CASSSGQGTSRDEKLFF. CDR3 coding DNA: TGTGCCAGCAGCTCGGGACAGGGTACCTCAAGGGATGAAAAACTGTTTTTT.